The 28 T cell receptor beta chains below were found in one sample sequenced in a study of blood T cell repertoires in COVID-19. Profiled with immunoSEQ multiplex PCR; TCRdb holds only in-frame clones, not every one. The sample yields about 350,000 clones, about 90% seen once. The source material was peripheral blood. The receptors stem from a woman in her 70s with COVID-19, enrolled during active disease.

This chain uses TRBV6-5 with TRBJ2-7, with 10 bases fitting TRBD2. Germline values: CDR1 MNHEY, CDR2 SVGAGI. The CDR3 runs 13 residues. The V gene end was trimmed by 10 bases and the J gene end by 3 bases; junction bases not matched to a gene: 6. CDR3 in DNA: TGTGCCACAGGACTAGCGGTGGGCTACGAGCAGTACTTC. Translation: CATGLAVGYEQYF.

V gene TRBV6-1 combines with J gene TRBJ2-3; TRBD1 matches at 11 bases. Germline lookup yields CDR1 MNHNS and CDR2 SASEGT. The CDR3 spans 15 residues. Unmatched junction bases numbered 4, after V lost 5 bases and J lost 3 bases. The CDR3 bases are TGTGCCAGCAGTTGGACAGGGGGCAGTACAGATACGCAGTATTTT. This codes for CASSWTGGSTDTQYF.

This chain links TRBV5-8 with TRBJ2-3, with 16 bases that match TRBD2. Trimming at V came to 0 bases and at J to 4 bases, leaving 8 bases not matched to a gene. This CDR3 is built from 19 residues. Germline assignment: CDR1 SGHTS and CDR2 YDEGEE. The CDR3 loop reads CASSLVRGLAGGPADTQYF. The CDR3 DNA is TGTGCCAGCAGCTTGGTTAGGGGACTAGCGGGGGGGCCAGCAGATACGCAGTATTTT.

The chain employs TRBV6-4 and TRBJ2-3; TRBD2 matches at 8 bases. J lost 9 bases, V lost 5 bases, and 7 bases had no gene match. Germline V CDR1 and CDR2: MRHNA, SNTAGT. This CDR3 contains 13 residues. The CDR3 protein is CASSRGGRGTQYF. CDR3 bases: TGTGCCAGCAGTCGGGGGGGAAGGGGAACGCAGTATTTT.

The V call is TRBV23-1, the J call TRBJ1-2; 7 bases line up with TRBD1. Being an ORF, TRBV23-1 has a function that is uncertain. Losses at the gene ends were 6 bases for V and 4 bases for J; bases not matched to a gene: 5. This CDR3 comprises 13 residues. The CDR3 region has the DNA TGCGCCAGCAGCCCGGGACAGCTCTATGGCTACACCTTC. Translating it yields CASSPGQLYGYTF.

This clone appeared once. The chain is built from TRBV11-1 and TRBJ1-2, with TRBD1 matching over 10 bases. The V segment lost 2 bases and the J segment 7 bases; nucleotides outside the gene matches: 7. Germline CDR1 is SGHAT and CDR2 is FQDESV (reference sequence). This CDR3 has 15 residues. The CDR3 nucleotides are TGTGCCAGCAGCTTAAGGGGGGACAGGGGTGTTGGCTACACCTTC. Its translation: CASSLRGDRGVGYTF.

The V gene is TRBV5-1, the J gene TRBJ1-2; D not certain. This CDR3 comprises 16 residues. V shed 2 bases and J shed 6 bases, with 20 bases lying between them. Germline lookup yields CDR1 SGHRS and CDR2 YFSETQ. The CDR3 nucleotides are TGCGCCAGCAGCTTCCAAACCGGACTTATAAAGGATGGCTACACCTTC. Its translation is CASSFQTGLIKDGYTF.

V is TRBV27 and J is TRBJ1-6; possible D gene TRBD1, 5 bases. Germline V CDR1 and CDR2: MNHEY, SMNVEV (reference sequence). V was cut by 6 bases and J by 9 bases, with 15 bases left in between. The CDR3 totals 14 residues. For the CDR3, the DNA is TGTGCCAGCAGGGTGGGAGGGGAAAGTTCACCCCTCCACTTT. Translation gives CASRVGGESSPLHF.

The chain uses TRBV9 and TRBJ2-7, with D possibly being TRBD2 (5 bases). This CDR3 has 15 amino acids. CDR1 is SGDLS and CDR2 is YYNGEE in the germline V gene. V lost 4 bases and J lost 2, with 16 bases in between. The CDR3 DNA is TGTGCCAGCAGCTTACGCTCGGACGGGACCTACGAGCAGTACTTC. Its translation: CASSLRSDGTYEQYF.

The chain couples TRBV19 to TRBJ2-3; D is perhaps TRBD2 (7 bases). V was shortened by 7 bases and J by 2 bases, with 19 bases between the two germline ends. Germline V CDR1 and CDR2: LNHDA, SQIVND (reference sequence). CDR3 size: 16 residues. CDR3: CASKKMGGTNTDTQYF. In DNA, the CDR3 is TGTGCCAGTAAAAAAATGGGGGGGACAAACACAGATACGCAGTATTTT.

This clone was picked up one time. This chain joins TRBV29-1 and TRBJ1-2, with D unresolved. V was cut by 0 bases and J by 0 bases, with 8 bases left in between. In germline, CDR1 is SQVTM, CDR2 ANQGSEA. CDR3 length: 14 amino acids. CDR3 residues: CSVEDSLPNYGYTF. CDR3 DNA: TGCAGCGTTGAAGATTCTCTACCTAACTATGGCTACACCTTC.

Only one count was recorded for this clone. This chain joins TRBV29-1 and TRBJ2-7, with 8 bases lining up with TRBD1. The junction had 10 bases not matched to a gene; V was cut back by 7 bases and J by 5 bases. This CDR3 region has 13 residues. Germline CDR1 reads SQVTM; CDR2 reads ANQGSEA. The CDR3 sequence is CSAEGQGANEQYF. The CDR3 nucleotides are TGCAGCGCGGAGGGTCAGGGGGCTAACGAGCAGTACTTC.

This clone was seen only once. The chain employs TRBV6-5 and TRBJ2-3; D not certain. Germline-derived CDR1 and CDR2 are MNHEY and SVGAGI. The CDR3 covers 11 residues. Trimming removed 2 bases from V and 8 bases from J, with 5 bases in between. This CDR3 reads CASSYAATQYF. CDR3 bases: TGTGCCAGCAGTTACGCGGCTACGCAGTATTTT.

The V call is TRBV4-3, the J call TRBJ1-6; unclear D gene. CDR1 is LGHNA, CDR2 YSLEER, per germline. There are 17 residues in the CDR3. V dropped 0 bases and J dropped 0 bases, with 9 bases sitting between them. CDR3 residues: CASSQDLISSYNSPLHF. CDR3 DNA sequence: TGCGCCAGCAGCCAAGATCTAATTAGCTCCTATAATTCACCCCTCCACTTT.

The chain combines TRBV18 with TRBJ2-3, with 10 bases aligning to TRBD1. Germline V gives CDR1 KGHSH, CDR2 LQKENI. Losses at the gene ends were 3 bases for V and 4 bases for J; bases not matched to a gene: 10. The CDR3 consists of 17 residues. The CDR3: CASSPQRQGAGSDTQYF. As DNA, the CDR3 is TGTGCCAGCTCACCCCAAAGACAGGGGGCAGGGTCAGATACGCAGTATTTT.

The chain combines TRBV10-1 with TRBJ1-1, with D perhaps TRBD1 (6 bases). V dropped 6 bases and J dropped 0 bases, with 17 bases sitting between them. There are 16 residues in the CDR3. The germline V gene encodes CDR1 WNHNN and CDR2 SYGVQD (reference sequence). The CDR3 region is CASSPTWDTLNTEAFF. The CDR3 DNA reads TGCGCCAGCAGCCCGACTTGGGACACTTTGAACACTGAAGCTTTCTTT.

The chain is built from TRBV7-2 and TRBJ2-3; a possible D gene is TRBD1 (5 bases). The ends were cut back, 5 bases at V and 0 bases at J, with 9 bases in the middle. The CDR3 sequence is 14 residues long. The germline V gene encodes CDR1 SGHTA and CDR2 FQGNSA. The CDR3 nucleotides read TGTGCCAGCAGCGACCGGACAAGCACAGATACGCAGTATTTT. This codes for CASSDRTSTDTQYF.

The rearrangement joins TRBV5-6 to TRBJ1-1; D unclear. The CDR3 covers 13 residues. CDR1 and CDR2 from the germline V gene are SGHDT and YYEEEE. V was cut by 2 bases and J by 1 base, with 6 bases left in between. The CDR3 is CASSLSRNTEAFF. As DNA, the CDR3 is TGTGCCAGCAGCTTATCGAGGAACACTGAAGCTTTCTTT.

The V call is TRBV5-1, the J call TRBJ2-6; tentative D call: TRBD1 (6 bases). The germline gives CDR1 SGHRS, CDR2 YFSETQ. V shed 7 bases and J shed 2 bases, with 10 bases lying between them. This CDR3 comprises 14 residues. The CDR3 loop reads CASQDSAGANVLTF. The CDR3 DNA is TGCGCCAGCCAGGACAGCGCTGGGGCCAACGTCCTGACTTTC.

The chain combines TRBV24-1 with TRBJ1-1; D uncertain. CDR1 is KGHDR and CDR2 is SFDVKD in the germline V gene. V lost 9 bases to trimming and J lost 0 bases, with 10 bases between them. The CDR3 has 13 amino acids. DNA for the CDR3: TGTGCCACCTCCCGTGTCTTGAACACTGAAGCTTTCTTT. Amino acids: CATSRVLNTEAFF.

V usage is TRBV19 and J usage is TRBJ1-5; D not certain. The CDR3 loop spans 15 amino acids. Looked up from germline, CDR1 is LNHDA and CDR2 is SQIVND (reference sequence). With 5 bases removed from V and 0 bases from J, the gap between germline ends came to 11 bases. The CDR3 nucleotides are TGTGCCAGTAGTTACCGGGTGGATAGCAATCAGCCCCAGCATTTT. It yields the protein CASSYRVDSNQPQHF. Together with reference TRBV19 and TRBJ1-5, the CDR3 gives the full variable domain: DGGITQSPKYLFRKEGQNVTLSCEQNLNHDAMYWYRQDPGQGLRLIYYSQIVNDFQKGDIAEGYSVSREKKESFPLTVTSAQKNPTAFYLCASSYRVDSNQPQHFGDGTRLSIL.

V is TRBV19 and J is TRBJ2-6; tentative D call: TRBD1 (5 bases). Deletions cut 4 bases from V and 0 bases from J, with 7 bases between. Germline V lookup: CDR1 LNHDA, CDR2 SQIVND (reference sequence). The length of the CDR3 is 15 residues. The CDR3 region is CASSTQVSGANVLTF. In DNA, the CDR3 is TGTGCCAGTAGTACACAGGTCTCTGGGGCCAACGTCCTGACTTTC.

The gene calls are TRBV2 and TRBJ2-5, with 8 positions matching TRBD2. The CDR3 length is 15 residues. J gave up 3 bases and V 4 bases, and 7 bases lay outside the gene matches. Germline V CDR1 and CDR2: SNHLY, FYNNEI. The CDR3 reads CASSVLAGGKETQYF. CDR3 nucleotides: TGTGCCAGCAGTGTACTCGCGGGGGGCAAAGAGACCCAGTACTTC.

In nucleotides, the CDR3 is TGTGCCAGCAGCCTAGGACAGAAGCAGTACTTC. Its protein product is CASSLGQKQYF. The chain combines TRBV11-2 with TRBJ2-7, with a tentative D call TRBD1 (6 bases). Germline V CDR1 and CDR2: SGHAT, FQNNGV. This CDR3 region has 11 residues. V gave up 5 bases and J gave up 8 bases, with 10 bases separating them.

The CDR3, as DNA: TGCGCCAGCAGCTCCGGGACAGGGAACGTCCTGACTTTC. It translates to CASSSGTGNVLTF. The chain carries TRBV5-1 and TRBJ2-6; 9 positions match TRBD1. V trimming: 3 bases; J trimming: 10 bases; junction bases outside the gene matches: 2. Germline V gene sequence: CDR1 SGHRS, CDR2 YFSETQ. The CDR3 consists of 13 residues.

The chain carries TRBV3-1 (or the pseudogene TRBV3-2) and TRBJ1-1, with D maybe TRBD1 (6 bases). CDR3 size: 14 residues. Germline assignment: CDR1 LGHDT and CDR2 YNNKEL (reference sequence). V was clipped by 0 bases and J by 3 bases, with 8 bases between them. The CDR3 region is CASSQDRGYTEAFF. CDR3 in DNA: TGTGCCAGCAGCCAAGATAGGGGGTACACTGAAGCTTTCTTT.

The chain has TRBV6-6 and TRBJ2-7; TRBD2 matches 9 bases. This CDR3 is built from 15 residues. CDR1 and CDR2 (germline): MNHNY, SVGAGI (reference sequence). V was pared by 1 base and J by 4 bases, with 5 bases of the junction left unmatched. DNA for the CDR3: TGTGCCAGCAGTTACTTGGGCGGGGGGGCATACGAGCAGTACTTC. This sequence encodes CASSYLGGGAYEQYF.

V is TRBV21-1 and J is TRBJ2-7; TRBD1 is taken as the D call from the table, unchecked against the DNA. TRBV21-1 is marked as a pseudogene. The CDR3 is made up of 13 amino acids. The CDR3 protein is CARAPGQGNEQYF. As DNA, the CDR3 is TGTGCCAGAGCCCCGGGACAGGGGAACGAGCAGTACTTC.